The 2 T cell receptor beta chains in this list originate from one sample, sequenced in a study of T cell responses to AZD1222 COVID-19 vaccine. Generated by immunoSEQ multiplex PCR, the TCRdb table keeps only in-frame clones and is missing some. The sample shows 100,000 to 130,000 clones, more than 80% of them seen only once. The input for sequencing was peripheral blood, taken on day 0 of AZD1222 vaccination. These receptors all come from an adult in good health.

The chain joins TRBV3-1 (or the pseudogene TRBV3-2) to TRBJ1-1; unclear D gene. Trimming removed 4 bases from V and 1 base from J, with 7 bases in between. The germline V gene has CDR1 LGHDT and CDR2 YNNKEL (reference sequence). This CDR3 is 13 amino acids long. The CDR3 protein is CASSPTENTEAFF. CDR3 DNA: TGTGCCAGCAGCCCCACAGAGAACACTGAAGCTTTCTTT.

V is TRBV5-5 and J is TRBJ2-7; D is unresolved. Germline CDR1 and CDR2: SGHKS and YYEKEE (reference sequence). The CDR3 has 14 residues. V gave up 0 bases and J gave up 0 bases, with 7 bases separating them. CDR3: CASSLVLISYEQYF. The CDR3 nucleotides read TGTGCCAGCAGCTTGGTCCTAATCTCCTACGAGCAGTACTTC.